The present T cell receptor beta chain was sequenced within a study of cytomegalovirus exposure and HLA in healthy donors. The CDR3 has 14 residues. CDR1 and CDR2 (germline): SEHNR, FQNEAQ (reference sequence). Trimming at V came to 6 bases and at J to 7 bases, leaving 8 bases not matched to a gene. General study findings and limits: Researchers catalogued about 160 TCR beta chains as cytomegalovirus-associated.

A note on this clone: The target antigen is unknown.

PCR involved 60 Vbeta and 13 Jbeta primers. TCRdb's copy holds only in-frame clones and misses some; the assay was immunoSEQ multiplex PCR. The sample has more than 200,000 clones, around 76% seen once. Sample: PBMCs. This chain connects TRBV7-9 to TRBJ2-2, with 7 bases that match TRBD1. The receptor was isolated from a man in his forties or fifties in good health and CMV-seropositive. In DNA form, the CDR3 reads TGTGCCAGCAGTCCAACAGGGGTTGGCGGGGAGCTGTTTTTT. Amino acid sequence: CASSPTGVGGELFF.